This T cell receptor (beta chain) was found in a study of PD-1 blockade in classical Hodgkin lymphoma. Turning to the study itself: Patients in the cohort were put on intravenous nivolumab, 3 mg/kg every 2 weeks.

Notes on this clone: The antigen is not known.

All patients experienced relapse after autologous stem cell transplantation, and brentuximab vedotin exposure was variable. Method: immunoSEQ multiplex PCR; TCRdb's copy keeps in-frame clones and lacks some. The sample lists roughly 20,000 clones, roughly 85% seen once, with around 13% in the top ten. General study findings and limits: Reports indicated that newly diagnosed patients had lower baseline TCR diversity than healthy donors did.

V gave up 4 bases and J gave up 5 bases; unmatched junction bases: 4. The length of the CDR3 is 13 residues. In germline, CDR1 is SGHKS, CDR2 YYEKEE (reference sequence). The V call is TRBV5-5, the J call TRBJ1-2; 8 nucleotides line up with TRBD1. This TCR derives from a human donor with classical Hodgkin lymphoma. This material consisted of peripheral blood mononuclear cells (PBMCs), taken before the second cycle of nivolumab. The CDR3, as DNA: TGTGCCAGCAGCGCGACAGGGGAGTATGGCTACACCTTC. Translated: CASSATGEYGYTF.